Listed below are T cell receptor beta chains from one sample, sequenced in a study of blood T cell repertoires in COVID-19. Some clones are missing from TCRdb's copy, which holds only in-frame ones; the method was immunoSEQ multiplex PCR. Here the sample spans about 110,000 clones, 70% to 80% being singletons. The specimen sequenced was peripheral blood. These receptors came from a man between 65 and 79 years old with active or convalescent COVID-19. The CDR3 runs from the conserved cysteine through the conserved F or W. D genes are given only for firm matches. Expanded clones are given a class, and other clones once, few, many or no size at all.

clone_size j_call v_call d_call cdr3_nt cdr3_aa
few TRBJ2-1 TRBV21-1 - TGTGCCAGCAGCAAAGGACAGGGAAATTCCTGTGGAGGCTCCTACAATGAGCAGTTCTTC CASSKGQGNSCGGSYNEQFF
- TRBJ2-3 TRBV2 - TGTGCCAGCAGTGGGACAGCAGATACGCAGTATTTT CASSGTADTQYF
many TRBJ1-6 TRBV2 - TGTGCCAGCAGGGGACAATATAATTCACCCCTCCACTTT CASRGQYNSPLHF
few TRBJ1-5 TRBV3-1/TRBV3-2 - TGTGCCAGCAGCCAAGGGACACTAAATCAGCCCCAGCATTTT CASSQGTLNQPQHF
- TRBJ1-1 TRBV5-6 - TGTGCCAGCAGCTTGGGCGGAAGAACTGAAGCTTTCTTT CASSLGGRTEAFF
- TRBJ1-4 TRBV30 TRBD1 TGTGCCTGGAGTGTAGCGGGACAGGGTGGAGAAAAACTGTTTTTT CAWSVAGQGGEKLFF
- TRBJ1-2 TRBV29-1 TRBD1 TGCAGCGTTGATAATAGAACGGGACAGGTCGGCTACACCTTC CSVDNRTGQVGYTF
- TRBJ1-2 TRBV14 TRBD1 TGTGCCAGCAGCCAAGGGGGACAGGGTAGCCTCCTCTATGGCTACACCTTC CASSQGGQGSLLYGYTF
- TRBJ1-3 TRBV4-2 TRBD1 TGTGCCAGCAGCCAGGACGGACAGGGAGAAGACACCATATATTTT CASSQDGQGEDTIYF
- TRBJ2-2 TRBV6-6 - TGTGCCAGCACTCCCCGGGGGACGGCCGGGGAGCTGTTTTTT CASTPRGTAGELFF
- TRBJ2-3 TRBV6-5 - TGTGCCAGCAGTTATCCGGGACAAGTAGATACGCAGTATTTT CASSYPGQVDTQYF
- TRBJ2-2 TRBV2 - TGTGCCAGCAGAGGTACAGTGAACACCGGGGAGCTGTTTTTT CASRGTVNTGELFF
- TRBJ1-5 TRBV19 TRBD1 TGTGCCAGTAGTACCGACAGGGGTCAGCCCCAGCATTTT CASSTDRGQPQHF
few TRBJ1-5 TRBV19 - TGTGCCAGTAGTTTTCTACAGGGAAATCAGCCCCAGCATTTT CASSFLQGNQPQHF
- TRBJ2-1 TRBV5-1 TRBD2 TGCGCCAGCAGCTTCAGGCAGGCTAGCGGGAACAATGAGCAGTTCTTC CASSFRQASGNNEQFF
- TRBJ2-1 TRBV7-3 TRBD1 TGTGCCAGCAGCTTAACTCCGGGACAGGGGGACGATGAGCAGTTCTTC CASSLTPGQGDDEQFF
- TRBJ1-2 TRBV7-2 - TGTGCCAGCAGCCCGACAGGAAGTTATGGCTACACCTTC CASSPTGSYGYTF
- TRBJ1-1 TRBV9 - TGTGCCAGCAGCGTAGTGTTATCGACAGGCACTGAAGCTTTCTTT CASSVVLSTGTEAFF
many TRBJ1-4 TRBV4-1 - TGCGCCAGCGGACCTGGAAGGGGAACAACTAATGAAAAACTGTTTTTT CASGPGRGTTNEKLFF
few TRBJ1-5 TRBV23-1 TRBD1 TGCGCCAGCAGTCAGGGACAGGGCGCGACTCAGCCCCAGCATTTT CASSQGQGATQPQHF
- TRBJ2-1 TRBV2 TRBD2 TGTGCCAGCAAGAGACCGGGACTAGCGGGAGCCTATGAGCAGTTCTTC CASKRPGLAGAYEQFF
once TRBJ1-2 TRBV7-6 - TGTGCCAGCAGCTCCGACAGGCTCTATGGCTACACCTTC CASSSDRLYGYTF
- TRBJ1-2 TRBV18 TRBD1 TGTGCCAGCTCACCAATAACAGGGGGGTATTCTGGCTACACCTTC CASSPITGGYSGYTF
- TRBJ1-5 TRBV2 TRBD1 TGTGCCAGCACCGGACAGGGGGCGGATCAGCCCCAGCATTTT CASTGQGADQPQHF
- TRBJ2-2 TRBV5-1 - TGCGCCAGCAGCTTTGACAGAAACACCGGGGAGCTGTTTTTT CASSFDRNTGELFF
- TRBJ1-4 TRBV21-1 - TGTGCCAGCAGCAAATTCAAGGTCGGGAACCGGACTACTAATGAAAAACTGTTTTTT CASSKFKVGNRTTNEKLFF
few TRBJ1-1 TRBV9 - TGTGCCAGCAGCGTAGCTCCCGAGAGGCTGAACACTGAAGCTTTCTTT CASSVAPERLNTEAFF
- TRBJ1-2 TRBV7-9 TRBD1 TGTGCCAGCAGCTCCTCGGGGACAGGGGGCGCAAATGGCTACACCTTC CASSSSGTGGANGYTF
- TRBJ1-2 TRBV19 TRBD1 TGTGCCAGTAGTACCGGGACAGGGGCCTATGGCTACACCTTC CASSTGTGAYGYTF
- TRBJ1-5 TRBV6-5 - TGTGCCAGCAGTTATTCGGGACACTCGAGGGATCAGCCCCAGCATTTT CASSYSGHSRDQPQHF
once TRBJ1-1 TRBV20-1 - TGCAGTGCTAGTGAGACACTCCCTCCGAACACTGAAGCTTTCTTT CSASETLPPNTEAFF
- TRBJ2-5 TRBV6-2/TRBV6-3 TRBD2 TGTGCCAGCAGTTACTCGGGTAGCGGGGCGCCTCAAGAGACCCAGTACTTC CASSYSGSGAPQETQYF
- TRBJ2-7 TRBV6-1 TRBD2 TGTGCCAGCAGTGGGTATAGAGCGGGAGGGCCGAGGGAGCAGTACTTC CASSGYRAGGPREQYF
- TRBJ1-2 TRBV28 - TGTGCCAGCACCCCCGGGGAGAGGGCCTATGGCTACACCTTC CASTPGERAYGYTF
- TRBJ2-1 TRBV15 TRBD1 TGTGCCACCAGCAGGCCGGGATCTACTAAAACAGGGGGCGCTTACAATGAGCAGTTCTTC CATSRPGSTKTGGAYNEQFF
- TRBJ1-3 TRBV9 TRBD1 TGTGCCAGCAGCGTAGCCTGGACAGGGTGGGAAAACACCATATATTTT CASSVAWTGWENTIYF
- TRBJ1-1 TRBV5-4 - TGTGCCAGCAGCTTGGGGGCCTTAATTACAGGGTCGGGCACTGAAGCTTTCTTT CASSLGALITGSGTEAFF
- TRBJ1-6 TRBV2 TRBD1 TGTGCCAGCACCGGGACAGGCTCCTATAATTCACCCCTCCACTTT CASTGTGSYNSPLHF
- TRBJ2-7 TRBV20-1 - TGCAGTGCTGGAGCTACCTACGAGCAGTACTTC CSAGATYEQYF
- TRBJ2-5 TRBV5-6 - TGTGCCAGCAGCTCTCCCTTTGCGGGCCAAGAGACCCAGTACTTC CASSSPFAGQETQYF
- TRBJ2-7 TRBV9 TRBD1 TGTGCCAGCAGCACTGAGACAGGGCGCAGCCGCTACGAGCAGTACTTC CASSTETGRSRYEQYF
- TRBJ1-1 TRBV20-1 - TGCAGTGCTAGATACACCGATGAAGCTTTCTTT CSARYTDEAFF